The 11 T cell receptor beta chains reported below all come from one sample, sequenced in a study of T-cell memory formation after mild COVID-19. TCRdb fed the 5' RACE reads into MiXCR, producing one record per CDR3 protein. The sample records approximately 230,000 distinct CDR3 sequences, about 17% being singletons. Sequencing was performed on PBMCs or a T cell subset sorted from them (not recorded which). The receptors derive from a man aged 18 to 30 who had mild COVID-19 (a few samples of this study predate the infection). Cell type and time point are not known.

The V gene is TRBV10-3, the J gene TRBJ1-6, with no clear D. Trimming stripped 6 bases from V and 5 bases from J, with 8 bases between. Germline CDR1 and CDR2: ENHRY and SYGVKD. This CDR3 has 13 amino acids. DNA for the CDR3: TGTGCCATCAGCCGAGATGATAATTCACCCCTCCACTTT. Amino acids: CAISRDDNSPLHF.

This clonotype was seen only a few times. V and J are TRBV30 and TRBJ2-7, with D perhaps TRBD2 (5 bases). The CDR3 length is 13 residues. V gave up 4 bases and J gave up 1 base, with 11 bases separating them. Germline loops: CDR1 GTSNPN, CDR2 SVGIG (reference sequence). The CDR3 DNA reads TGTGCCTGGACACAGCGGAATTCCTACGAGCAGTACTTC. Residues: CAWTQRNSYEQYF.

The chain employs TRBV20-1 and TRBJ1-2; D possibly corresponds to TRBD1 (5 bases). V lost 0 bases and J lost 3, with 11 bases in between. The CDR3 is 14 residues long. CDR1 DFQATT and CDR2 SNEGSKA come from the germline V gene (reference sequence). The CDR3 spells CSAREPGGDYGYTF. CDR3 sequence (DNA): TGCAGTGCTAGAGAGCCGGGGGGAGACTATGGCTACACCTTC.

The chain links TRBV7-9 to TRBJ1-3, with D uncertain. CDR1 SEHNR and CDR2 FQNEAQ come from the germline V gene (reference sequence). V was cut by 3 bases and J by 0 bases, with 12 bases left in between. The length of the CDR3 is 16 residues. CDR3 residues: CASSFPQSRSGNTIYF. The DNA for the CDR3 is TGTGCCAGCAGCTTCCCGCAAAGTCGCTCTGGAAACACCATATATTTT.

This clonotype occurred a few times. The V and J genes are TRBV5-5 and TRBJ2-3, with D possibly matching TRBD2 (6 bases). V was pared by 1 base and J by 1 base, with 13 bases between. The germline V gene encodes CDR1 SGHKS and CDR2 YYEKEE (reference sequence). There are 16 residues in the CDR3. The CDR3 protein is CASSLFNGGRTDTQYF. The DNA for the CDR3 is TGTGCCAGCAGCTTGTTCAACGGGGGTCGCACAGATACGCAGTATTTT.

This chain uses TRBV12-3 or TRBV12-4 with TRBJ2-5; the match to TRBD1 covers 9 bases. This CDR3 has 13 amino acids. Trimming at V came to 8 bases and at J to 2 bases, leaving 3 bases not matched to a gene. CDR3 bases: TGTGCCAGCTACGGACAGGGGCAAGAGACCCAGTACTTC. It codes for CASYGQGQETQYF.

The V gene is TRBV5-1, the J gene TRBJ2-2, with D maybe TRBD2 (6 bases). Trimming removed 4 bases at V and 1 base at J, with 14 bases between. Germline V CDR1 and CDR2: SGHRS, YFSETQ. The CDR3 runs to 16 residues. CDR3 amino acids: CASSPAGRQNTGELFF. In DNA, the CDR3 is TGCGCCAGCAGCCCTGCCGGGAGACAGAACACCGGGGAGCTGTTTTTT.

The DNA for the CDR3 is TGTGCCAGCAGTGGACAGAAACAGGGGAAATCCTACGAGCAGTACTTC. Residues: CASSGQKQGKSYEQYF. The chain carries TRBV27 and TRBJ2-7, with 7 bases lining up with TRBD1. This CDR3 has 16 residues. Germline V CDR1 and CDR2: MNHEY, SMNVEV (reference sequence). Trimming removed 5 bases from V and 1 base from J; junction bases left unmatched: 11.

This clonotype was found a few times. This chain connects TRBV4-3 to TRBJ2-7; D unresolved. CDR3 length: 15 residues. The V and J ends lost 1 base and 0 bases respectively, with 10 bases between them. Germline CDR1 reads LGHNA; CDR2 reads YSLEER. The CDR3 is CASSQVAIFSYEQYF. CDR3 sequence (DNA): TGCGCCAGCAGCCAAGTAGCAATATTCTCCTACGAGCAGTACTTC.

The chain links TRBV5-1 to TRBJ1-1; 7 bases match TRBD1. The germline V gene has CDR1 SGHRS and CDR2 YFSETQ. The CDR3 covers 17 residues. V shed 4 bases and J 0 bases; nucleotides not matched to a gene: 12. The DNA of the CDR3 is TGCGCCAGCAGCGCCCCACCGGGACAGCCGATGAACACTGAAGCTTTCTTT. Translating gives CASSAPPGQPMNTEAFF.

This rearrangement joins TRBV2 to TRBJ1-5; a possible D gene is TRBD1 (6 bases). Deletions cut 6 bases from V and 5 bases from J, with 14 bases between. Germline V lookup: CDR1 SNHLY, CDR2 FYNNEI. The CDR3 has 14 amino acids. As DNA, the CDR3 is TGTGCCAGCAGGGGTACAGGGATTTATCAGCCCCAGCATTTT. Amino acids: CASRGTGIYQPQHF.